This TCR beta chain was sequenced for a study of blood T cell repertoires in COVID-19. Study as a whole: Acute and convalescent COVID-19 specimens originated in the United States, Italy and Spain. PBMCs, B-cell-depleted T cells, or T cells provided the cDNA or gDNA that made up the material.

Per the study methods: From reference gene primer amplification, estimates of nucleated cell counts were derived. Sequencing was performed with immunoSEQ multiplex PCR; in TCRdb, only in-frame clones are kept and a portion is missing. The V and J calls and clone size were taken over from that table, and D and trimming were inferred from the DNA. The repertoire holds about 68,000 clones, with approximately 81% as singletons. V trimming: 3 bases; J trimming: 5 bases; junction bases outside the gene matches: 4. The germline CDR1 and CDR2 sequences are LNHDA and SQIVND (reference sequence). This CDR3 is 14 amino acids long.

The rearrangement uses TRBV19 and TRBJ2-5, with TRBD2 identical over 9 bases. Material for sequencing was peripheral blood. The clonotype was recovered from a man aged 50 or older with active COVID-19. CDR3 sequence reads: CASSIGTSRETQYF. CDR3 nucleotides: TGTGCCAGTAGTATCGGGACTAGCAGGGAGACCCAGTACTTC.